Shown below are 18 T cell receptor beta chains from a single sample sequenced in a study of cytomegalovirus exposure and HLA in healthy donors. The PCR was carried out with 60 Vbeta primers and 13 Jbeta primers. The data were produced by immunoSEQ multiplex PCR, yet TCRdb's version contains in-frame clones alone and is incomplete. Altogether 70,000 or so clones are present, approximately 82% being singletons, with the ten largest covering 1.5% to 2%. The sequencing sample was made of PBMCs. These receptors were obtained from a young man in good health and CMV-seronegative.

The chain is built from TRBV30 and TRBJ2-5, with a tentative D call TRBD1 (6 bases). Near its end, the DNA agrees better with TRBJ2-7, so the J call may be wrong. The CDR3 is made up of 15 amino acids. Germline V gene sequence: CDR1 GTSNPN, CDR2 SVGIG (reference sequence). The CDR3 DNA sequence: TGTGCCTGGAGGGTTGGGCAGGGGAAAACCTACGAGCAGTACTTC. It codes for CAWRVGQGKTYEQYF.

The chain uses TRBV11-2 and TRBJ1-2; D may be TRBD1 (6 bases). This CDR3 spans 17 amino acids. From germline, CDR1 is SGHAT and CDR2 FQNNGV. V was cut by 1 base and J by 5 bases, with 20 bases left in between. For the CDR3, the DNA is TGTGCCAGCAGCTTAGCCGCCTCGGGGGGGGCGGTTTATGGCTACACCTTC. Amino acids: CASSLAASGGAVYGYTF.

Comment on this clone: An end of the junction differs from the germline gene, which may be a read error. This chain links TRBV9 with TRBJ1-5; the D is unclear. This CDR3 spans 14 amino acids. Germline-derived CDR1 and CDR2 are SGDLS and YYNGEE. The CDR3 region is CASTVANSNQPQHF. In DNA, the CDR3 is TGTGCCAGCACCGTAGCTAATAGCAATCAGCCCCAGCATTTT.

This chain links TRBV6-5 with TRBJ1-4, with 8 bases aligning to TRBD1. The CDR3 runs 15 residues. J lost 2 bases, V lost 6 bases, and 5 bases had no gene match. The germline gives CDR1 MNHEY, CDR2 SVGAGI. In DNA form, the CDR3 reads TGTGCCAGCAGGGACAGGGTTGGGACTAATGAAAAACTGTTTTTT. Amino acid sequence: CASRDRVGTNEKLFF.

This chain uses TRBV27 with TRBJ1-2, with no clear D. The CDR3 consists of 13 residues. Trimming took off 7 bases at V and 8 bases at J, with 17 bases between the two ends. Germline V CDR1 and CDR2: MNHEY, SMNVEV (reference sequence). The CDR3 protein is CASTSVAVGGYTF. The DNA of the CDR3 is TGTGCCAGCACCTCAGTGGCGGTTGGCGGCTACACCTTC.

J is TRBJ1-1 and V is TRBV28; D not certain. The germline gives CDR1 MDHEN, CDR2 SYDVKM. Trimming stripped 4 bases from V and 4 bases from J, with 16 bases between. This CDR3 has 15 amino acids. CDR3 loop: CASSSTDDGSTEAFF. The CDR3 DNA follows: TGTGCCAGCAGTTCTACAGATGATGGGAGCACTGAAGCTTTCTTT.

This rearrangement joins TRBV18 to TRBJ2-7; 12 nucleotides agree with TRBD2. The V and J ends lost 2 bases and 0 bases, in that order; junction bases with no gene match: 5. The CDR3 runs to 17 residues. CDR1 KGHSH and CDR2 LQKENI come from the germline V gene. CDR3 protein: CASSPETSGSPSYEQYF. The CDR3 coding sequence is TGTGCCAGCTCACCAGAGACTAGCGGGAGCCCCTCCTACGAGCAGTACTTC.

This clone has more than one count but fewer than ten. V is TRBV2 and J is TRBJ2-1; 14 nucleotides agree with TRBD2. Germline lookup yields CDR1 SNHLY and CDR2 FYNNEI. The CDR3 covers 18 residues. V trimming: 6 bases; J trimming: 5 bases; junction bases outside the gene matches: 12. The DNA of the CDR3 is TGTGCCAGCAGGACTAGCGGGAGGGCCTACTTCGTGGACAATGAGCAGTTCTTC. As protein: CASRTSGRAYFVDNEQFF. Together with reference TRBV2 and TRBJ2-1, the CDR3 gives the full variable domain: EPEVTQTPSHQVTQMGQEVILRCVPISNHLYFYWYRQILGQKVEFLVSFYNNEISEKSEIFDDQFSVERPDGSNFTLKIRSTKLEDSAMYFCASRTSGRAYFVDNEQFFGPGTRLTVL.

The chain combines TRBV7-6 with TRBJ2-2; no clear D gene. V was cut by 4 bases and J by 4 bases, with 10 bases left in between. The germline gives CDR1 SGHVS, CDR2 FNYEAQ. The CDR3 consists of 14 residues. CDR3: CASSSSGSTGELFF. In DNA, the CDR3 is TGTGCCAGCAGCTCCTCCGGGTCCACCGGGGAGCTGTTTTTT.

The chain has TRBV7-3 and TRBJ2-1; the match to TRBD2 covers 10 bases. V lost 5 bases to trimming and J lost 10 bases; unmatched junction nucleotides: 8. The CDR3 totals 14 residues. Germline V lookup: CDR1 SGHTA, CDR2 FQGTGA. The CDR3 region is CASSPAGGPGEQFF. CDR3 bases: TGTGCCAGCAGCCCAGCGGGGGGGCCCGGGGAGCAGTTCTTC.

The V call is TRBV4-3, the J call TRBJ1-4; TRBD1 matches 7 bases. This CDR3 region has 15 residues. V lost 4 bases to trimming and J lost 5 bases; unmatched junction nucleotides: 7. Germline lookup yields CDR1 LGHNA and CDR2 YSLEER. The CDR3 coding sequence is TGCGCCAGCAGCCCTATGACAGGGCCAAATGAAAAACTGTTTTTT. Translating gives CASSPMTGPNEKLFF.

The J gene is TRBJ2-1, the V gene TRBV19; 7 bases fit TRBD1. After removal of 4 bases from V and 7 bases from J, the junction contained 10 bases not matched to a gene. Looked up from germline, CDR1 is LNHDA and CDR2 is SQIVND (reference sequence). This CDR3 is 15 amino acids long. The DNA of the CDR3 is TGTGCCAGTAGTAGAGGGACAGCTTCTTGGAATGAGCAGTTCTTC. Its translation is CASSRGTASWNEQFF.

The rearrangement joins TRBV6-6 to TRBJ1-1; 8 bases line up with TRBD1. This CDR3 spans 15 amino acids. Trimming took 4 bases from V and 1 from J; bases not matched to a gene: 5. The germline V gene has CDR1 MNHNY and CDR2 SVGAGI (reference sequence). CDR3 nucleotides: TGTGCCAGCAGTTTGGACAGGGCAAGGAACACTGAAGCTTTCTTT. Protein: CASSLDRARNTEAFF.

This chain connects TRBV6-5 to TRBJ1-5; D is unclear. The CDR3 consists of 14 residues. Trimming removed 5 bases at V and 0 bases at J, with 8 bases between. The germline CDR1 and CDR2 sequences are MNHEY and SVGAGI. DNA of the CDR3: TGTGCCAGCAGTCGAGCATATAGCAATCAGCCCCAGCATTTT. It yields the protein CASSRAYSNQPQHF.

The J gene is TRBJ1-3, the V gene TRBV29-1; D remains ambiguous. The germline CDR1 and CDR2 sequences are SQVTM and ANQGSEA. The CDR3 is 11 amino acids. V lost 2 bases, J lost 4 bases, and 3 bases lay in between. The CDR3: CSVEQGNTIYF. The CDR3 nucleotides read TGCAGCGTTGAACAGGGAAACACCATATATTTT.

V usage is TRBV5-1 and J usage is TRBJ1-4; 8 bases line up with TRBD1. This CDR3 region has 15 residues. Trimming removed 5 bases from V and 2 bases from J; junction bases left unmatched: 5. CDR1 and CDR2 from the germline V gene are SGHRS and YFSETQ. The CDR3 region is CASRAGGSTNEKLFF. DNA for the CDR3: TGCGCCAGCAGGGCAGGGGGCTCTACTAATGAAAAACTGTTTTTT.

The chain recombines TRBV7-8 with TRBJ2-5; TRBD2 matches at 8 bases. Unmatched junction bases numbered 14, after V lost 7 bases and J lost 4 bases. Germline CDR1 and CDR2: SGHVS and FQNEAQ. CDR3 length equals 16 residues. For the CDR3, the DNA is TGTGCCAGCATATCCCCGGGACTAGTCTTTGTAGAGACCCAGTACTTC. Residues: CASISPGLVFVETQYF.

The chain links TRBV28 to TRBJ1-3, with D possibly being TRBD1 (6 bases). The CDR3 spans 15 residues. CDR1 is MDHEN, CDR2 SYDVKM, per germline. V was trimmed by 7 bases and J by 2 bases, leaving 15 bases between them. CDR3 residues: CASNNYQGTGNTIYF. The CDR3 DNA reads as TGTGCCAGCAATAACTACCAGGGGACTGGAAACACCATATATTTT.